One and the same sample provided the 3 T cell receptor beta chains below, sequenced in a study of cytomegalovirus exposure and HLA in healthy donors. Amplification used 60 Vbeta primers and 13 Jbeta primers. Clones were sequenced by immunoSEQ multiplex PCR, and TCRdb holds only the in-frame ones, with some missing. Listed are 30,000 to 40,000 clones; 5.9% falls within the top ten. The specimen sequenced was PBMCs. The receptor set was obtained from a human donor in good health.

The chain is built from TRBV5-4 and TRBJ2-5; 7 bases are shared with TRBD2. The germline V gene encodes CDR1 SGHNT and CDR2 YYREEE (reference sequence). J gave up 4 bases and V 3 bases, and 6 bases lay outside the gene matches. CDR3 length: 14 amino acids. CDR3 amino acids: CASSYGGTVETQYF. The CDR3, as DNA: TGTGCCAGCAGCTACGGGGGGACGGTAGAGACCCAGTACTTC.

This sequence joins TRBV5-6 and TRBJ1-1; D is possibly TRBD1 (6 bases). CDR3 length: 16 residues. CDR1 SGHDT and CDR2 YYEEEE come from the germline V gene. The germline V and J ends were trimmed by 0 bases and 2 bases, with 14 bases remaining between them. CDR3 amino acids: CASSLEIFRGNTEAFF. CDR3 coding DNA: TGTGCCAGCAGCTTGGAAATATTCAGGGGTAACACTGAAGCTTTCTTT.

With regard to this clone: The identical CDR3 is also encoded by other nucleotide sequences in the sample. This chain joins TRBV29-1 and TRBJ1-1; TRBD1 matches 7 bases. The germline CDR1 and CDR2 sequences are SQVTM and ANQGSEA. Trimming at V came to 2 bases and at J to 1 base, leaving 1 base not matched to a gene. CDR3 size: 13 residues. DNA of the CDR3: TGCAGCGTTGAAAAGGGGGCGAACACTGAAGCTTTCTTT. Translated: CSVEKGANTEAFF.